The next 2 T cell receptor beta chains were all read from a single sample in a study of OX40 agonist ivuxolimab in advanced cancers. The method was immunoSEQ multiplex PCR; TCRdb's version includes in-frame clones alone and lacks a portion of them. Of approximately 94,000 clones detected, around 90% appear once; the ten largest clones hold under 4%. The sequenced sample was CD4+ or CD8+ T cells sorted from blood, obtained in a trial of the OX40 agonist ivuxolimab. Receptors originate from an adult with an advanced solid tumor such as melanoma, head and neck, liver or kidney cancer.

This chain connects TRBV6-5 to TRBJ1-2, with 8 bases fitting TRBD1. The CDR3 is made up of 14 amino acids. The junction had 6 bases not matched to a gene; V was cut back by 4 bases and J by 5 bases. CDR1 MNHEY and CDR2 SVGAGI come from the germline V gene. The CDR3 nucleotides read TGTGCCAGCAGTTCCGGACAGGGCCCGTATGGCTACACCTTC. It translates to CASSSGQGPYGYTF.

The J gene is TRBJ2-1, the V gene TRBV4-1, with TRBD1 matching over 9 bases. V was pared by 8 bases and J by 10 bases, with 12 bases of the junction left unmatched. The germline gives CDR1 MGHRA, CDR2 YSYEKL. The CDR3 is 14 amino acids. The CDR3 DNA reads TGCGCCAGCGGCCTCCGGGACAGGGTCGGAGAGCAGTTCTTC. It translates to CASGLRDRVGEQFF.